By share of the sample, the clone carrying this T cell receptor beta chain is large. What it binds is unknown. This sample stems from a study of vaccination effects on CD4 cells after COVID-19. The ends were cut back, 0 bases at V and 1 base at J, with 8 bases in the middle. Per germline, CDR1 SGHNT and CDR2 YYREEE (reference sequence). The CDR3 consists of 14 residues. Before any sequencing was done, the ViraFEST assay used viral peptide pools to expand antigen-specific CD4+ T cells. Isolation of CD4+ T cells took place after approximately ten days of culture. Participants received two doses of either the BNT162b2 or mRNA-1273 vaccine. Among the vaccine recipients, none had a prior SARS-CoV-2 infection, and nucleocapsid antibodies were negative. Profiling relied on immunoSEQ multiplex PCR, and the TCRdb table lists in-frame clones only, not all of them. The data contain tens of thousands of clones, around four fifths of them singletons.

Study-level findings and limits: Healthy vaccinees' vaccine-induced clones included only 1 of 255 cross-reacting with common cold coronaviruses. Clones arising from infection and from vaccination showed marked clonal contraction late after vaccination.

Specimen: CD4+ T cells from PBMCs cultured with SARS-CoV-2 spike peptides, collected after COVID-19 vaccination. The clonotype was recovered from a human donor who received a COVID-19 vaccine. The chain couples TRBV5-4 to TRBJ2-7; D is unclear. DNA of the CDR3: TGTGCCAGCAGCTTGGACACCTTATCCTACGAGCAGTACTTC. Residues: CASSLDTLSYEQYF.